The 16 T cell receptor beta chains below come from one sample, sequenced in a study of CD8+ T cells in alopecia areata. cDNA reverse transcribed from extracted RNA served as the sequencing template. Libraries were prepared by immunoSEQ multiplex PCR; TCRdb keeps only in-frame clonotypes and omits some of them. The repertoire holds about 270,000 clones, with about 62% as singletons. Treatment here: oral pan-JAK inhibitor, 5-10 mg twice daily. Specimen: CD4+ T cells sorted from blood, collected between weeks 51 and 52, from a patient treated with tofacitinib. All receptors derive from a human donor with alopecia areata.

This clone has just a few counts. The rearrangement joins TRBV19 to TRBJ1-5; D gene uncertain. The length of the CDR3 is 12 residues. Germline V gene lookup returns CDR1 LNHDA and CDR2 SQIVND (reference sequence). The V and J ends lost 6 bases and 5 bases respectively, with 8 bases between them. The chain's CDR3 is CASRVRDQPQHF. DNA for the CDR3: TGTGCCAGTAGAGTAAGGGATCAGCCCCAGCATTTT. The whole variable domain, remainder taken from reference TRBV19 and TRBJ1-5, is DGGITQSPKYLFRKEGQNVTLSCEQNLNHDAMYWYRQDPGQGLRLIYYSQIVNDFQKGDIAEGYSVSREKKESFPLTVTSAQKNPTAFYLCASRVRDQPQHFGDGTRLSIL.

This clone was seen more than once but under ten times. The rearrangement uses TRBV5-1 and TRBJ1-2; TRBD1 aligns across 7 bases. Germline CDR1 and CDR2: SGHRS and YFSETQ. V was pared by 3 bases and J by 2 bases, with 1 base of the junction left unmatched. This CDR3 comprises 13 residues. CDR3 loop: CASSSGQNYGYTF. As DNA, the CDR3 is TGCGCCAGCAGCTCGGGACAGAACTATGGCTACACCTTC.

V is TRBV5-4 and J is TRBJ2-3; tentatively, D is TRBD2 (5 bases). Germline assignment: CDR1 SGHNT and CDR2 YYREEE (reference sequence). The CDR3 spans 12 residues. The ends were cut back, 4 bases at V and 5 bases at J, with 8 bases in the middle. CDR3: CASSQGLDTQYF. CDR3 nucleotides: TGTGCCAGCAGCCAAGGACTAGATACGCAGTATTTT.

CDR3 DNA: TGTGCCTGGAGAGCGAGGACAGGGGACGAGCAGTACTTC. It translates to CAWRARTGDEQYF. V gene TRBV30 combines with J gene TRBJ2-7; TRBD1 matches 9 bases. The CDR3 runs to 13 residues. V lost 3 bases, J lost 5 bases, and 5 bases stayed unmatched. Germline loops: CDR1 GTSNPN, CDR2 SVGIG (reference sequence).

V is TRBV4-3 and J is TRBJ2-3; TRBD2 aligns across 10 bases. The CDR3 spans 15 residues. V lost 1 base, J lost 6 bases, and 4 bases stayed unmatched. Germline lookup yields CDR1 LGHNA and CDR2 YSLEER. The CDR3 spells CASSQGASGGDTQYF. The CDR3 DNA reads TGCGCCAGCAGCCAAGGGGCTAGCGGGGGCGATACGCAGTATTTT.

CDR3 DNA sequence: TGCAGCGCAAGGACAGGGGTAAGCTCACCCCTCCACTTT. As protein: CSARTGVSSPLHF. This chain uses TRBV29-1 with TRBJ1-6; 9 positions match TRBD1. Germline CDR1 SQVTM, CDR2 ANQGSEA. The CDR3 has 13 residues. V dropped 7 bases and J dropped 10; count of bases not matched to a gene: 8.

V gene TRBV30 combines with J gene TRBJ1-2; 9 nucleotides align to TRBD1. The germline CDR1 and CDR2 sequences are GTSNPN and SVGIG (reference sequence). This CDR3 region has 13 residues. J lost 7 bases, V lost 2 bases, and 5 bases had no gene match. The CDR3 DNA reads TGTGCCTGGAGTAAGGGGACAGGGAGTGGCTACACCTTC. Its translation: CAWSKGTGSGYTF.

The CDR3, as DNA: TGCGCCAGCAGCGACCAGGGTTTAGCCACTGAAGCTTTCTTT. It is translated as CASSDQGLATEAFF. V usage is TRBV5-1 and J usage is TRBJ1-1; maybe TRBD1 (5 bases). Trimming pared 4 bases from V and 4 bases from J, leaving 14 bases between. The germline CDR1 and CDR2 sequences are SGHRS and YFSETQ. The CDR3 has 14 amino acids.

The CDR3 reads CASSQDGPSSSWSYNSPLHF. In DNA, the CDR3 is TGCGCCAGCAGCCAAGACGGCCCGTCCAGTAGTTGGTCCTATAATTCACCCCTCCACTTT. V usage is TRBV4-1 and J usage is TRBJ1-6; the D is unclear. This CDR3 has 20 amino acids. V gave up 0 bases and J gave up 1 base, with 19 bases separating them. Germline V gene sequence: CDR1 MGHRA, CDR2 YSYEKL.

The chain has TRBV4-2 and TRBJ2-7, with D hard to call. Trimming stripped 1 base from V and 0 bases from J, with 10 bases between. The CDR3 is 15 residues long. CDR1 is LGHNA and CDR2 is YNFKEQ in the germline V gene. The CDR3 here is CASSQGETYSYEQYF. The CDR3 bases are TGTGCCAGCAGCCAAGGCGAGACGTACTCCTACGAGCAGTACTTC.

CDR3 sequence reads: CASSPRRRAFF. DNA for the CDR3: TGTGCCAGCAGCCCCCGCCGCCGAGCTTTCTTT. V gene TRBV9 combines with J gene TRBJ1-1; D gene ambiguous. From germline, CDR1 is SGDLS and CDR2 YYNGEE. The CDR3 extends over 11 amino acids. Trimming left V 4 bases short and J 10 bases short, with 11 bases between.

This chain uses TRBV11-2 with TRBJ2-5; D call uncertain. Germline CDR1 SGHAT, CDR2 FQNNGV. V lost 8 bases and J 5 bases, leaving 9 bases between the germline ends. This CDR3 is 11 amino acids long. CDR3 in amino acids: CASASGETQYF. CDR3 nucleotide sequence: TGTGCCAGCGCGTCCGGGGAGACCCAGTACTTC.

The gene calls are TRBV4-2 and TRBJ2-5, with 9 nucleotides matching TRBD2. Unmatched junction bases numbered 7, after V lost 1 base and J lost 4 bases. The V gene's germline CDR1 is LGHNA and CDR2 YNFKEQ. The CDR3 totals 16 residues. In DNA, the CDR3 is TGTGCCAGCAGCCAAGGTCTCGAACTAGCGGGAGAGACCCAGTACTTC. It codes for CASSQGLELAGETQYF.

This clone was found a few times. The DNA of the CDR3 is TGCAGCGTTGAAAGGACAGTCTCTGGAAACACCATATATTTT. Protein sequence: CSVERTVSGNTIYF. The chain couples TRBV29-1 to TRBJ1-3; TRBD1 might be the D (6 bases). The V gene lost 2 bases and the J gene lost 0 bases, with 8 bases spanning the gap. Germline V gene lookup returns CDR1 SQVTM and CDR2 ANQGSEA. The CDR3 loop spans 14 amino acids.

The rearrangement links TRBV15 to TRBJ2-5, with D possibly being TRBD1 (6 bases). The CDR3 runs to 16 residues. V lost 4 bases, J lost 2 bases, and 17 bases lay in between. Germline-derived CDR1 and CDR2 are LNHNV and YYDKDF (reference sequence). The DNA of the CDR3 is TGTGCCACCAGCACTTACCTCACAGGGAATCAAGAGACCCAGTACTTC. Its protein product is CATSTYLTGNQETQYF. Based on the CDR3 plus reference TRBV15 and TRBJ2-5, the full variable domain is DAMVIQNPRYQVTQFGKPVTLSCSQTLNHNVMYWYQQKSSQAPKLLFHYYDKDFNNEADTPDNFQSRRPNTSFCFLDIRSPGLGDTAMYLCATSTYLTGNQETQYFGPGTRLLVL.

V gene TRBV29-1 combines with J gene TRBJ2-6; D not certain. V lost 4 bases and J lost 2, with 6 bases in between. Germline V gene lookup returns CDR1 SQVTM and CDR2 ANQGSEA. The CDR3 runs 13 residues. This CDR3 is CSVGATGANVLTF. The CDR3 nucleotides read TGCAGCGTTGGTGCAACTGGGGCCAACGTCCTGACTTTC.